This TCR beta chain was sequenced during a study of CD4 T cells in relation to SARS-CoV-2 and coronaviruses (dated by TCRdb to about 2021). Background for the entire study: In the ViraFEST assay, PBMCs were cultured with antigen for 9 to 10 days, after which TCR beta CDR3s were sequenced to identify clonal expansions specific to the antigen. At the level of individual TCR clonotypes, the study measured memory CD4+ T cell crossreactivity between SARS-CoV-2 spike protein and common cold coronavirus spike proteins. Shared crossreactive spike epitopes were mapped to their HLA restriction using patient-derived lymphoblastoid cell lines. A different, Illumina-based TCR-beta assay was used to sequence expansion assays from other donors in the study. The Adaptive Biotechnologies TCR-sequencing kit was used to sequence samples from three pre-COVID donors and the naive versus memory experiments, while other data came from Illumina-based sequencing. The negative reference condition was either a culture with an HIV-1 Nef peptide pool or a culture with no peptide. Study-level results and caveats: Because no donor provided both pre-pandemic and post-infection samples, tracing the source of pre-existing responses was limited. Because the crossreactivity analysis focused on spike protein, crossreactivity against other viral proteins was not assessed. The study was limited by small numbers of patients and tested TCRs. Memory CD4+ clonotypes crossrecognizing SARS-CoV-2 and at least one common cold coronavirus spike were found in roughly three fifths of donors. Compared with monoreactive clones, crossreactive clones had significantly weaker SARS-CoV-2-driven expansion, a result consistent with antigenic imprinting.

CD4+ T cells from unexposed donors were collected before the COVID-19 pandemic (2011-2018). Following 10 days of culture, the EasySep CD4+ T cell isolation kit was used to isolate CD4+ T cells. As far as cell numbers permitted, CD4+ T cells from unexposed donors were tested for reactivity against SARS-CoV-2 S and N as well as four spike pools from common cold coronaviruses. Each well held 2 million to 2.5 million PBMCs cultured in IMDM containing roughly 5.2% human AB serum and roughly 9.4 IU/ml IL-2. Half of the culture medium was replaced with fresh IL-2-containing medium on days 3 and 7. Triplicate replicate wells were generally used for each peptide culture condition. The leukapheresis product for the unexposed donors was obtained through commercial purchase. Ficoll-Paque PLUS gradient centrifugation was used to isolate PBMCs from either whole blood or leukapheresis product. PBMCs were either used fresh in the expansion assay or cryopreserved at -140 degrees C. The QIAamp Micro DNA Kit was used to extract genomic DNA from the CD4+ T cells.

V loses 5 bases, J loses 7 bases, and the germline ends lie 23 bases apart. According to the germline V gene, CDR1 reads SGHAT and CDR2 reads FQNNGV. Inclusive of the bounding cysteine and phenylalanine, the CDR3 is 16 residues long. CDR3 DNA is the only sequence kept; it has 48 bases, read in frame from the first base. Concerning this clone: There is no known antigen for this receptor. No base quality values were provided; no much bigger clone lies one nucleotide off.

The library was prepared using the immunoSEQ multiplex PCR assay. As for the original processing: Preprocessing removed nonproductive sequences and CDR3s not starting with C, not ending with F or W, or shorter than 7 amino acids. Antigen-specific clonotypes were called with the MANAFEST web app on the basis of expansion relative to the reference and to other culture wells. A clone was considered positive if significant expansion relative to the reference culture was observed in 2 of 3 replicate wells at an FDR below 0.05. A further requirement for positive clones was significant expansion compared with all other tandem wells, along with an odds ratio above 5. CDR3 homology was quantified as pairwise Levenshtein distance, calculated with the stringdist R package after three terminal residues were trimmed from each end. TCRdb took over this immuneACCESS table, retaining in-frame rearrangements with V and J assigned. Such tables are incomplete; in checked studies, under half of the missing clones stem from an unresolved V gene, and the remainder is unexplained. Clone size and the V and J calls come from that table; the DNA yielded D and trimming. Here the sample has roughly 25,000 clones; 73% occur a single time. 15% to 20% of the sample belongs to the ten largest clones.

The V and J genes are TRBV11-2 and TRBJ1-1; TRBD1 is a weak D gene call, 5 bases matching. Specimen: CD4+ T cells from PBMCs, cultured in vitro. The sequence was collected from a human donor in good health. The sequence in DNA is TGTGCCAGCAGCCACATAATCCGGGACCACAGGAATGAAGCTTTCTTT. Protein translation: CASSHIIRDHRNEAFF.